The text below deals with one T cell receptor (beta chain). Its antigen is currently not known. Per-base quality was not reported, and no clone a single base away is much larger than it. Trimming takes 7 bases off V and 7 bases off J; junction bases not matched to a gene: 10. The cysteine opens and the phenylalanine closes a CDR3 of 15 amino acids. Just the 45-base CDR3 DNA is kept, in frame starting at base 1. CDR1 and CDR2, per the germline V gene (reference sequence), are LNHDA and SQIVND. The collaborating institutions used their own protocols to collect whole blood in K2EDTA tubes. Collaborator samples were shipped for TCRbeta analysis as frozen whole blood, isolated PBMCs, or DNA extracted from either sample type. TCRbeta CDR3 regions were amplified from genomic DNA using the immunoSEQ Assay, a bias-controlled multiplex PCR. Regarding the original processing steps: The number of nucleated cells in each sample was estimated by amplification of reference gene primers within the assay. To quantify the absolute abundance of each unique TCRbeta CDR3 rearrangement, sequence reads were collapsed and filtered. For each sample, productive Simpson clonality was calculated as the square root of Simpson's diversity index over productive rearrangements. Imported from immuneACCESS, the table was reduced by TCRdb to in-frame sequences with V and J called. These copies leave out some clones; in studies compared against another copy, an unresolved V gene accounts for under half, and the cause of the remainder is not known. V, J and clone size reflect that table, while D and trimming were determined from the DNA. This sample gives 110,000 or so clones in total; 88% of them show up just once. Of the sample, about 2.2% is held by the ten largest clones.

This specimen belongs to a study of blood T cell repertoires in COVID-19 (dated by TCRdb to the early 2020s). Looking at the study overall: Collaborator samples came from the United States, Italy and Spain and covered acute and convalescent phases of COVID-19. The sample metadata nearly always contained a de-identified subject ID, COVID-19 status, age in years and sex. The prospective study material was composed of cDNA or gDNA derived from T cells, B-cell-depleted T cells, or PBMCs. HLA class I and class II types, where available, came from metadata supplied by the sample provider rather than from assay-based typing. Samples were obtained from the ongoing ImmuneRACE study (first 160 participants) and from over a thousand subjects provided by 6 global collaborators. Deeply sampled blood TCRbeta repertoires from subjects exposed to, actively infected with, or recovered from COVID-19 were included in the dataset. The repertoires were made available in a free public database intended to serve as a resource for research on the immune response to SARS-CoV-2.

Findings and caveats that apply to the study as a whole: The amount of clinical and demographic metadata varied by source and participant and was provided uncurated.

The V gene is TRBV19 and the J gene is TRBJ1-6; 7 bases in the middle match TRBD1. The sample comprised peripheral blood. The receptor comes from a human donor in a cohort sampled during active COVID-19. The sequence in DNA is TGTGCCAGTACCCCTATAGGGGGCGGGAATTCACCCCTCCACTTT. The encoded protein is CASTPIGGGNSPLHF.